This T cell receptor (beta chain) was captured by sequencing in a study of identical twins (dated by TCRdb to the mid-2010s). Context from the whole study: TCR alpha and beta repertoires from monozygotic twins, unrelated adults of various ages and cord blood were deep-sequenced to test whether fetal clonotypes persist. To rule out contamination, the twin experiments were replicated at different times with different library preparation protocols. Overall study results and their limits: Compared with coincidental sharing between unrelated individuals, out-of-frame TCR alpha sequences shared between twins showed an excess of sequences with low generation probability. In monozygotic twins, out-of-frame TCR alpha sharing was systematically underestimated by recombination models, although the models agreed with sharing between unrelated individuals. A weaker excess of twin sharing was found in beta out-of-frame sequences because the signal-to-noise ratio was lowered by fewer shared sequences. Conclusions relied on cross-sectional statistical analysis, since the same donors could not be followed over many years. Abundant cord blood beta clonotypes had fewer insertions, young adult naive repertoires showed a similar but weaker trend, and memory repertoires showed no such trend. Invariant T cells such as MAIT and iNKT could partly confound zero-insertion analyses, although diverse VJ usage argued against such confounding for most clonotypes.

The sample holds a few counts of this clonotype. Its antigen remains unidentified. The sample holds no much larger clone one base away, and base qualities are not on file. The library was generated by 5' RACE. TCRdb records Illumina HiSeq 2000 as the sequencer. A universal primer binding site was introduced by template switching, and a unique molecular identifier was present in the final cDNA, enabling accurate counting of TCR cDNA molecules. Specific primers in the conserved constant-segment region were used to synthesize first-strand cDNA for TCR alpha and beta chains. To control for contamination, every cDNA library carried two barcodes: a SMART-Mk sample barcode plus Illumina barcodes. TruSeq adapter sequences along with Illumina sample barcodes were introduced in two successive PCR steps. The Illumina HiSeq platform was used with custom primers to sequence TCR alpha and beta cDNA libraries. The original methods were these. MiGEC was used to process raw reads and extract unique molecular identifiers, and MiXCR was used to find CDR3 positions. Recombination models were inferred per individual with the repgenHMM and IGoR tools using an EM algorithm. Shared clonotypes were analyzed with the tcR package in R, and sharing was normalized by the product of cloneset sizes. Out-of-frame nonproductive sequences were analyzed to study raw recombination free of thymic and clonal selection effects. TCRdb trimmed public reads at Q25 via fastp, called clones via MiXCR and kept in-frame beta chains. Entries are consolidated by CDR3 protein sequence, retaining the most common genes and DNA. The V and J calls here are based on TCRdb, not the publication. The sample yields approximately 590,000 distinct CDR3 sequences; roughly 9.5% were counted once. Approximately 3% of the sample belongs to the ten largest clones.

Only healthy Caucasian donors were included. The twin cohort comprised three pairs of female monozygotic twins, all aged roughly 18 to 29 years. Peripheral blood mononuclear cells were used as the source from which RNA for TCR libraries was isolated. Its CDR3 holds 17 amino acids, cysteine through phenylalanine. Of all the DNA, just the CDR3 is kept, 51 bases in frame from base 1. Based on the germline V gene, the CDR1 and CDR2 sequences are ENHRY and SYGVKD. The V end gives up 6 bases and the J end 5 bases, leaving 15 bases in the junction not matched to a gene. These same data were also listed under a study on yellow fever vaccine responses in identical twins. The other study reports the following: According to the authors, in identical twins the way T cells responded to vaccination appeared partly convergent and partly personalized. Focusing on identical twins, the study followed the T cell clones that responded to the vaccine, and did so with precision.

The specimen was PBMCs. This receptor chain uses TRBV10-3 and TRBJ2-2; 7 bases in between match TRBD2. The receptor's source is a woman younger than 35 in good health. The DNA sequence reads TGTGCCATCAGCACTCAGGATGTCAGCGGGGTAACCGGGGAGCTGTTTTTT. Translated, this gives CAISTQDVSGVTGELFF.